This TCR beta chain is from a study of cytomegalovirus exposure and HLA in healthy donors. This PCR relied on a set of 60 Vbeta primers and 13 Jbeta primers. Libraries were prepared by immunoSEQ multiplex PCR; TCRdb keeps only in-frame clonotypes and omits some of them. This table has about 150,000 clones, around three quarters appearing once. The CDR3 is 15 residues long. Between the trimmed V and J ends, which lost 5 bases and 3 bases, there was a span of 13 bases. Germline V gives CDR1 LNHNV, CDR2 YYDKDF (reference sequence). The V gene is TRBV15, the J gene TRBJ1-4; tentative D call: TRBD1 (6 bases). This TCR derives from a man aged 40-55 years in good health and CMV-seronegative. The sample was PBMCs. CDR3 in amino acids: CATSGYRASNEKLFF. CDR3 coding DNA: TGTGCCACCAGCGGCTACAGGGCTTCTAATGAAAAACTGTTTTTT.